Below are 9 T cell receptor beta chains sequenced from a single sample in a study of cytomegalovirus exposure and HLA in healthy donors. PCR was performed using 60 Vbeta and 13 Jbeta primers. Sequencing used immunoSEQ multiplex PCR; TCRdb keeps in-frame clones, though not all of them. The sample lists approximately 150,000 clones; 61% were seen once. The sequenced sample was PBMCs. The receptors stem from a male donor in good health and CMV-seronegative.

The genes are TRBV6-5 and TRBJ2-5, with 7 bases identical to TRBD1. Germline loops: CDR1 MNHEY, CDR2 SVGAGI. Germline trimming cut 7 bases from V and 2 bases from J; bases unmatched to any gene: 7. The CDR3 runs to 14 residues. The CDR3 region has the DNA TGTGCCAGCATTGACAGGGCCACTCAAGAGACCCAGTACTTC. Translating gives CASIDRATQETQYF.

The J gene is TRBJ1-2, the V gene TRBV19; a weak D match, TRBD1 (5 bases). The germline CDR1 and CDR2 sequences are LNHDA and SQIVND (reference sequence). The V and J ends lost 2 bases and 8 bases respectively, with 21 bases between them. The CDR3 length is 16 residues. The CDR3 coding sequence is TGTGCCAGTAGTATATGGGTACCAGGGCGCGATGGGGGCTACACCTTC. Its translation: CASSIWVPGRDGGYTF.

This clone was detected only a few times. This sequence joins TRBV29-1 and TRBJ1-2, with 8 bases lining up with TRBD1. J gave up 6 bases and V 4 bases, and 19 bases lay outside the gene matches. This CDR3 spans 17 amino acids. CDR1 is SQVTM and CDR2 is ANQGSEA in the germline V gene. CDR3 sequence: CSVVLLGQESLPDGYTF. The CDR3 DNA sequence: TGCAGCGTTGTCCTCCTGGGACAGGAATCTCTCCCGGATGGCTACACCTTC.

The J gene is TRBJ1-2, the V gene TRBV29-1, with D perhaps TRBD1 (6 bases). The CDR3 spans 14 residues. With 5 bases removed from V and 0 bases from J, the gap between germline ends came to 13 bases. Per germline, CDR1 SQVTM and CDR2 ANQGSEA. The CDR3 nucleotides are TGCAGCGTTCGTAAGGCAGGGGCTAACTATGGCTACACCTTC. This encodes CSVRKAGANYGYTF. The complete variable domain, with remaining parts taken from reference TRBV29-1 and TRBJ1-2, reads SAVISQKPSRDICQRGTSLTIQCQVDSQVTMMFWYRQQPGQSLTLIATANQGSEATYESGFVIDKFPISRPNLTFSTLTVSNMSPEDSSIYLCSVRKAGANYGYTFGSGTRLTVV.

This rearrangement joins TRBV6-5 to TRBJ1-4, with D maybe TRBD1 (5 bases). Germline values: CDR1 MNHEY, CDR2 SVGAGI. The CDR3 sequence is 14 residues long. Trimming took off 1 base at V and 5 bases at J, with 8 bases between the two ends. The CDR3 DNA reads TGTGCCAGCAGTTACTTGGGGGGGAATGAAAAACTGTTTTTT. Translated, it gives CASSYLGGNEKLFF.

This clone was recorded once. This chain connects TRBV2 to TRBJ2-7, with 7 bases aligning to TRBD1. This CDR3 is 14 amino acids long. The J segment lost 5 bases and the V segment lost 5 bases, leaving 9 bases of the junction unmatched. Germline CDR1 reads SNHLY; CDR2 reads FYNNEI. CDR3 nucleotide sequence: TGTGCCAGCAGTCGCGACAGGGCCGGTGACGAGCAGTACTTC. Its translation: CASSRDRAGDEQYF.

The chain combines TRBV9 with TRBJ2-1; no reliable D call. Deletions cut 0 bases from V and 13 bases from J, with 20 bases between. This CDR3 comprises 15 residues. Germline lookup yields CDR1 SGDLS and CDR2 YYNGEE. The DNA for the CDR3 is TGTGCCAGCAGCGTAGATTGGGCAACACAGAACAATCAGTTCTTC. Translation gives CASSVDWATQNNQFF.

This clone was seen a few times. The chain has TRBV9 and TRBJ1-2; D uncertain. Per germline, CDR1 SGDLS and CDR2 YYNGEE. The CDR3 runs to 15 residues. V was cut by 0 bases and J by 4 bases, with 13 bases left in between. CDR3 nucleotides: TGTGCCAGCAGCGTAGGTCGGGTTCGGGGCTATGGCTACACCTTC. Its translation: CASSVGRVRGYGYTF.

This chain joins TRBV9 and TRBJ1-1, with 8 bases matching TRBD1. Trimming took 5 bases from V and 3 from J; bases not matched to a gene: 3. The CDR3 has 13 residues. Germline-derived CDR1 and CDR2 are SGDLS and YYNGEE. DNA for the CDR3: TGTGCCAGCAGTCAGGGGGCTGACACTGAAGCTTTCTTT. Its protein product is CASSQGADTEAFF.